This T cell receptor (beta chain) was identified during a study of glioma-infiltrating T cells after dendritic cell vaccination. The overall study: Treatment, given 2003 to 2012, was autologous tumor lysate-pulsed dendritic cell vaccination. Dendritic cells derived from monocytes and pulsed with autologous tumor lysate formed the vaccine.

The junction had 9 bases not matched to a gene; V was cut back by 7 bases and J by 6 bases. In germline, CDR1 is SQVTM, CDR2 ANQGSEA. This CDR3 spans 12 amino acids. The sample's time point: after dendritic cell vaccination, including at tumor progression/relapse. The immunoSEQ assay amplified TCRB CDR3 from up to roughly 2 ug DNA. Sequencing used immunoSEQ multiplex PCR; TCRdb keeps in-frame clones, though not all of them. The sample lists tens of thousands of clones; around nine tenths were seen once. The material was blood, obtained after dendritic cell vaccination. This sequence was found in a human donor with glioblastoma. This chain uses TRBV29-1 with TRBJ2-7, with 7 bases that match TRBD1. CDR3 coding DNA: TGCAGCGGAAGACAGGGAATGGGCGAGCAGTACTTC. Translated: CSGRQGMGEQYF.